This T cell receptor beta chain was obtained from a study of T-cell memory formation after mild COVID-19 (dated by TCRdb to the early 2020s). Background for the entire study: TCR sequence clusters from the two donors were found to be largely donor specific. In two donors, T-cell clones that expanded and contracted after mild COVID-19 were followed by sequencing TCRalpha and TCRbeta repertoires longitudinally. The cohort comprised two young, previously healthy adult volunteers, one female and one male.

Ficoll-Paque density gradient centrifugation was used to isolate PBMCs. As to this clonotype: Its antigen is still unknown. Base qualities are not recorded, but no much larger clone differs from it by a single base.

Sequenced using an Illumina NovaSeq 6000. cDNA libraries for TCRalpha and TCRbeta were prepared by 5'RACE using constant-segment primers, with sample barcodes and unique molecular identifiers added. Trizol reagent was used to extract RNA from every sample. Library amplification was performed in two PCR steps, and a second sample barcode and Illumina TruSeq adapters were introduced in the second step. Libraries were sequenced on an Illumina NovaSeq with 2 x 150 bp paired-end reads. The authors' analysis ran thus. With migec v1.2.7, reads were demultiplexed and then collapsed into UMI-guided consensus sequences. Using mixcr v2.1.11, UMI consensuses were aligned to TRA and TRB V and J templates and then assembled into clonotypes. Clonotypes were classified as expanded or contracted when called significant by both edgeR and NoisET, with noise models trained on biological replicates. For edgeR calls, a false discovery rate-adjusted p below 0.01 and a log2 fold-change threshold of 1 were applied. PCA with hierarchical clustering of max-normalized trajectories of the 1000 most abundant clonotypes was used as exploratory dynamics analysis. The CD4 or CD8 phenotype of responding clones was assigned using the separately sequenced CD4+ and CD8+ repertoires. Clones were called with MiXCR by TCRdb after fastp trimmed the public reads at Q25, and only in-frame beta chains were retained. Under each unique CDR3 protein, matching rows form one entry showing the most common genes and DNA. TCRdb, rather than the study authors, made the V and J calls. This sample lists 300,000 or so distinct CDR3 sequences; around 15% were detected once. The ten largest account for approximately 23% of the sample.

Beyond this particular receptor, the publication reports: Contracting CD4+ clones appeared mostly in the CM and EM memory subsets, whereas CD8+ clones were enriched in EMRA. From day 15 to 85, contracting clones showed balanced CD4/CD8 phenotypes, whereas a second wave of clones that expanded from day 15 to 37 leaned towards CD4+. SARS-CoV-2 specificity of the second-wave clones peaking on day 37 was not confirmed. The detection of some responding clones in pre-infection memory suggests that pre-existing cross-reactive memory T cells joined the SARS-CoV-2 response. Only a couple of mild cases were covered by the study, and larger cohorts that include severe cases with pre-infection samples were considered necessary.

Between the V and J ends, shortened by 5 bases and 2 bases respectively, the junction contains 8 bases. From cysteine to phenylalanine, the CDR3 is 13 amino acids long. CDR3 DNA is the only sequence kept; it has 39 bases, read in frame from the first base. Reading the germline V gene gives CDR1 SGHTA and CDR2 FQGTGA. Recombination linked TRBV7-3 to TRBJ2-3, and the D gene may be TRBD1, 6 bases matching. Sequencing input: PBMCs or a T cell subset sorted from them (not recorded which). The origin of this receptor is a man aged 18 to 30 who had mild COVID-19 (a few samples of this study predate the infection). The sample titles of this study are shuffled in the database, so cell type and time point are left out; the donor was told from shared clones. The CDR3 region: CASSRDNTDTQYF. The bases read TGTGCCAGCAGCCGGGACAACACAGATACGCAGTATTTT.